The TCR beta chain described here comes from a study of CD8+ T cells in alopecia areata. The sequencing template was cDNA reverse transcribed from extracted RNA. TCRdb's table, derived via immunoSEQ multiplex PCR, lists solely in-frame clones and lacks some. The repertoire holds about 160,000 clones, with roughly 50% as singletons. Findings of the study overall: TCR sharing was clearer in mice than between patients, perhaps partly owing to patient HLA diversity.

CDR1 and CDR2 (germline): GTSNPN, SVGIG (reference sequence). The V gene lost 2 bases and the J gene lost 3 bases, with 7 bases spanning the gap. The CDR3 has 12 residues. In regard to this clone: Its antigen remains unidentified.

Input material: CD4+ T cells sorted from blood. V is TRBV30 and J is TRBJ1-1, with a weak D call TRBD1 (5 bases). The TCR originated in a human donor with alopecia areata. DNA for the CDR3: TGTGCCTGGAGTCGGGGCGACACTGAAGCTTTCTTT. This codes for CAWSRGDTEAFF. The full variable domain, rest sourced from reference TRBV30 and TRBJ1-1, is SQTIHQWPATLVQPVGSPLSLECTVEGTSNPNLYWYRQAAGRGLQLLFYSVGIGQISSEVPQNLSASRPQDRQFILSSKKLLLSDSGFYLCAWSRGDTEAFFGQGTRLTVV.